Below are 5 T cell receptor beta chains sequenced from a single sample in a study of shared clonotypes between healthy human individuals. The repertoire was sequenced with immunoSEQ multiplex PCR; TCRdb's copy has only in-frame clones and lacks some. The sample records some 2 million clones, about 95% being singletons. Terminally differentiated effector memory CD45RA+ cells were excluded by CCR7 positive selection of CD45RO-negative cells. Sequenced sample: naive CD8+ T cells sorted from blood. Source of these receptors: a man between 18 and 29 years old in good health.

This clone showed up just once. The rearrangement joins TRBV6-5 to TRBJ2-7; D may match TRBD1 or TRBD2 (5 bases each). Trimming cost V 0 bases and J 3 bases, with 15 bases left between them. CDR3 length: 16 residues. Germline CDR1 and CDR2: MNHEY and SVGAGI. The chain's CDR3 is CASSYSTGQVNYEQYF. In DNA, the CDR3 is TGTGCCAGCAGTTACTCGACGGGGCAGGTAAACTACGAGCAGTACTTC.

The genes are TRBV28 and TRBJ2-7; tentatively, D is TRBD1 (5 bases). This CDR3 comprises 13 residues. Trimming cost V 5 bases and J 4 bases, with 12 bases left between them. Looked up from germline, CDR1 is MDHEN and CDR2 is SYDVKM. Here the CDR3 DNA reads TGTGCCAGCAGTCTGGGCAGGGTTTACGAGCAGTACTTC. Protein: CASSLGRVYEQYF. Supplemented by reference TRBV28 and TRBJ2-7, the full variable domain reads DVKVTQSSRYLVKRTGEKVFLECVQDMDHENMFWYRQDPGLGLRLIYFSYDVKMKEKGDIPEGYSVSREKKERFSLILESASTNQTSMYLCASSLGRVYEQYFGPGTRLTVT.

The chain recombines TRBV7-8 with TRBJ2-7, with D possibly matching TRBD1 (6 bases). The CDR3 sequence is 13 residues long. The V and J ends lost 3 bases and 3 bases respectively, with 9 bases between them. Germline V gives CDR1 SGHVS, CDR2 FQNEAQ. The CDR3 DNA sequence: TGTGCCAGCAGCTTCTGGGACAACTACGAGCAGTACTTC. Translating it yields CASSFWDNYEQYF.

Notes on this clone: The sample has other DNA sequences that encode this CDR3 too. The rearrangement links TRBV30 to TRBJ2-7; 7 bases are shared with TRBD1. V trimming: 0 bases; J trimming: 2 bases; junction bases outside the gene matches: 1. In germline, CDR1 is GTSNPN, CDR2 SVGIG (reference sequence). There are 13 residues in the CDR3. In DNA form, the CDR3 reads TGTGCCTGGAGTGTCGGGACAGCCTACGAGCAGTACTTC. Translation gives CAWSVGTAYEQYF.

The chain uses TRBV19 and TRBJ1-1; the D gene is possibly TRBD1 (6 bases). V was shortened by 6 bases and J by 0 bases, with 23 bases between the two germline ends. The germline gives CDR1 LNHDA, CDR2 SQIVND (reference sequence). The CDR3 covers 18 residues. CDR3: CASSVTGTRTLMNTEAFF. The CDR3 nucleotides are TGTGCCAGTAGCGTCACCGGGACACGGACCCTCATGAACACTGAAGCTTTCTTT.